The T cell receptor (beta chain) described here comes from a study of post-analysis software for immune sequencing data. The wider study: As for disease course, relapsing-remitting, secondary progressive and progressive-relapsing multiple sclerosis were all included.

This clonotype was observed a handful of times. Antigen specificity is unknown. Per germline, CDR1 SQVTM and CDR2 ANQGSEA. Between the trimmed V and J ends, which lost 6 bases and 4 bases, there was a span of 12 bases. The CDR3 runs 13 residues. General study findings and limits: Clustering by F measure revealed strong co-clustering among samples prepared together in one batch. Patients had higher frequencies than controls of about 5 TRBV segments, including TRBV5-6, TRBV5-1 and TRBV20-1.

TCR beta libraries were prepared from cDNA with unique molecular identifiers. One entry per CDR3 protein results from TCRdb running MiXCR on the PCR reads. Here the sample spans approximately 440,000 distinct CDR3 sequences, less than 45% being singletons. This receptor was identified in a girl between 10 and 17 years old with multiple sclerosis. The chain recombines TRBV29-1 with TRBJ1-4, with D perhaps TRBD1 (6 bases). The material sequenced was blood. CDR3 DNA: TGCAGCGTCGAGGGGGGAGATAATGAAAAACTGTTTTTT. It translates to CSVEGGDNEKLFF.